Each of the 13 T cell receptor beta chains below was sequenced from the same sample in a study of cytotoxic CD8 clonotypes in ibrutinib-treated CLL (dated by TCRdb to 2020 to 2023). The method behind the library was the immunoSEQ multiplex PCR assay. The source is immuneACCESS, and TCRdb retained only in-frame sequences with V and J called. Part of the clones is not carried over; for the studies checked, unresolved V genes explain less than half of this, and the remainder is unexplained. This sample gives approximately 22,000 clones in total; approximately 74% of them show up just once. The ten largest account for about a quarter of the sample. The material sequenced was PBMCs, taken before ibrutinib treatment. The receptors stem from a human donor with chronic lymphocytic leukemia.

V usage is TRBV28 and J usage is TRBJ2-5; D remains ambiguous. Trimming left V 6 bases short and J 4 bases short, with 12 bases between. Germline V CDR1 and CDR2: MDHEN, SYDVKM. CDR3 length: 13 amino acids. Here the CDR3 DNA reads TGTGCCAGCAGACCGTCGGGTGGAGAGACCCAGTACTTC. This sequence encodes CASRPSGGETQYF.

J is TRBJ1-5 and V is TRBV28; perhaps TRBD1 as D (5 bases). The CDR3 totals 18 residues. Per germline, CDR1 MDHEN and CDR2 SYDVKM. V was shortened by 5 bases and J by 0 bases, with 20 bases between the two germline ends. CDR3 in DNA: TGTGCCAGCAGTCCCCTTGGGACCGGGAGGATTAGCAATCAGCCCCAGCATTTT. Translating it yields CASSPLGTGRISNQPQHF.

The chain combines TRBV18 with TRBJ2-2; D gene uncertain. The CDR3 contains 15 residues. Germline V CDR1 and CDR2: KGHSH, LQKENI. V was shortened by 6 bases and J by 11 bases, with 22 bases between the two germline ends. The CDR3 spells CASSEVEANFPELFF. CDR3 bases: TGTGCCAGCTCGGAAGTGGAAGCGAACTTCCCTGAGCTGTTTTTT. The entire variable domain, with the rest obtained from reference TRBV18 and TRBJ2-2, is as follows: NAGVMQNPRHLVRRRGQEARLRCSPMKGHSHVYWYRQLPEEGLKFMVYLQKENIIDESGMPKERFSAEFPKEGPSILRIQQVVRGDSAAYFCASSEVEANFPELFFGEGSRLTVL.

The chain recombines TRBV7-7 with TRBJ2-3, with 8 bases fitting TRBD1. Losses at the gene ends were 3 bases for V and 3 bases for J; bases not matched to a gene: 5. The germline CDR1 and CDR2 sequences are SSHAT and FNYEAQ (reference sequence). CDR3 length: 15 amino acids. CDR3 nucleotide sequence: TGTGCCAGCAGCTTGGGGACAGGACTAACAGATACGCAGTATTTT. Translating it yields CASSLGTGLTDTQYF.

The chain employs TRBV5-1 and TRBJ1-1, with D perhaps matching TRBD1 (5 bases). Trimming left V 4 bases short and J 1 base short, with 14 bases between. In germline, CDR1 is SGHRS, CDR2 YFSETQ. The CDR3 sequence is 15 residues long. CDR3 bases: TGCGCCAGCAGCGCCAGCCCTAGGGGGAACACTGAAGCTTTCTTT. Amino acid sequence: CASSASPRGNTEAFF.

The V gene is TRBV6-1, the J gene TRBJ1-3; D gene uncertain. In germline, CDR1 is MNHNS, CDR2 SASEGT. The ends were cut back, 4 bases at V and 6 bases at J, with 7 bases in the middle. The CDR3 runs 12 residues. CDR3 region: CASSVLVNTIYF. CDR3 bases: TGTGCCAGCAGTGTTCTCGTAAACACCATATATTTT.

This clone occurred once. The chain has TRBV5-6 and TRBJ2-2; the D gene is possibly TRBD2 (5 bases). Looked up from germline, CDR1 is SGHDT and CDR2 is YYEEEE. The CDR3 covers 16 residues. Trimming took 3 bases from V and 0 from J, leaving 12 bases between them. CDR3 protein: CASSSVTGSNTGELFF. CDR3 nucleotide sequence: TGTGCCAGCAGCTCCGTAACGGGATCGAACACCGGGGAGCTGTTTTTT.

The chain carries TRBV27 and TRBJ1-2; no clear D. The CDR3 has 17 amino acids. Trimming took off 3 bases at V and 6 bases at J, with 23 bases between the two ends. Germline V lookup: CDR1 MNHEY, CDR2 SMNVEV (reference sequence). CDR3 in amino acids: CASSFVPLYEGLNGYTF. The DNA of the CDR3 is TGTGCCAGCAGTTTTGTCCCCCTATACGAAGGATTAAATGGCTACACCTTC.

The V gene is TRBV6-5, the J gene TRBJ2-5; 10 bases match TRBD1. The CDR3 is made up of 14 amino acids. The V segment lost 5 bases and the J segment 5 bases; nucleotides outside the gene matches: 5. Germline CDR1 and CDR2: MNHEY and SVGAGI. Written as DNA, the CDR3 is TGTGCCAGCAGTCAAGACAGGGGGCGTGAGACCCAGTACTTC. Protein: CASSQDRGRETQYF.

The table lists this clone with a count of one. This chain connects TRBV2 to TRBJ1-5; the D is unclear. Germline CDR1 reads SNHLY; CDR2 reads FYNNEI. V was trimmed by 6 bases and J by 2 bases, leaving 17 bases between them. The CDR3 has 16 residues. The CDR3 DNA sequence: TGTGCCAGCAGAGATGGCCAATTCTGGGGCAATCAGCCCCAGCATTTT. Protein sequence: CASRDGQFWGNQPQHF.

This clone has only one observation. This chain joins TRBV9 and TRBJ1-1; D not resolved. CDR3 length: 13 amino acids. From germline, CDR1 is SGDLS and CDR2 YYNGEE. V was cut by 2 bases and J by 8 bases, with 13 bases left in between. The CDR3, as DNA: TGTGCCAGCAGCGTCCGGTCGAGCGGGGAAGCTTTCTTT. This gives the protein CASSVRSSGEAFF.

The CDR3 DNA reads TGCGCCAGCAGCCAGATTCCTACGTACGAGCAGTACTTC. Residues: CASSQIPTYEQYF. V and J are TRBV4-1 and TRBJ2-7; D is unresolved. The V end lost 3 bases, the J end lost 4 bases, and 10 bases lay between the germline ends. This CDR3 is 13 amino acids long. The germline V gene has CDR1 MGHRA and CDR2 YSYEKL.

The CDR3 loop reads CASSLELVPSGEQYF. CDR3 in DNA: TGTGCCAGCAGCTTGGAGCTAGTCCCCTCGGGTGAGCAGTACTTC. The V and J genes are TRBV5-4 and TRBJ2-7; D remains ambiguous. Germline V CDR1 and CDR2: SGHNT, YYREEE (reference sequence). This CDR3 spans 15 amino acids. V was pared by 0 bases and J by 7 bases, with 17 bases between.